The 3 T cell receptor beta chains given below trace back to one sample, sequenced in a study of blood T cell repertoires in COVID-19 (dated by TCRdb to the early 2020s). Library prep was done by the immunoSEQ multiplex PCR assay. In TCRdb, the immuneACCESS table is reduced to in-frame sequences with V and J assigned. These tables do not hold every clone; where another copy was compared, an unresolved V gene accounts for under half, and the others remain unexplained. This sample lists 200,000 or so clones; 80% to 90% were detected once. Clones ranked in the top ten supply under 2.5% of the sample. The specimen was peripheral blood. The receptors shown here come from a man in his 70s with active or convalescent COVID-19.

The V and J genes are TRBV11-2 and TRBJ2-5, with D possibly matching TRBD1 (5 bases). V lost 2 bases, J lost 4 bases, and 17 bases lay in between. The CDR3 loop spans 16 amino acids. The germline V gene has CDR1 SGHAT and CDR2 FQNNGV. The CDR3 bases are TGTGCCAGCAGCTTACTCCGACCGCGTAGGGGAGAGACCCAGTACTTC. Residues: CASSLLRPRRGETQYF. The full variable domain, rest sourced from reference TRBV11-2 and TRBJ2-5, is EAGVAQSPRYKIIEKRQSVAFWCNPISGHATLYWYQQILGQGPKLLIQFQNNGVVDDSQLPKDRFSAERLKGVDSTLKIQPAKLEDSAVYLCASSLLRPRRGETQYFGPGTRLLVL.

This clone was seen a single time. The rearrangement joins TRBV11-2 to TRBJ2-3, with 7 bases lining up with TRBD2. The CDR3 loop spans 14 amino acids. Germline V gene lookup returns CDR1 SGHAT and CDR2 FQNNGV. Trimming removed 10 bases from V and 2 bases from J; junction bases left unmatched: 9. CDR3 sequence: CANSGTKHTDTQYF. CDR3 sequence (DNA): TGTGCCAACTCCGGGACTAAGCACACAGATACGCAGTATTTT.

The count of this clone is one. V usage is TRBV3-1 (or the pseudogene TRBV3-2) and J usage is TRBJ1-2, with 8 bases that match TRBD1. Germline V gene lookup returns CDR1 LGHDT and CDR2 YNNKEL (reference sequence). The CDR3 consists of 16 residues. V lost 3 bases to trimming and J lost 3 bases; unmatched junction nucleotides: 9. The CDR3 coding sequence is TGTGCCAGCAGCCAGGATGACAGGGGACTCGACTATGGCTACACCTTC. This gives the protein CASSQDDRGLDYGYTF.